This T cell receptor (beta chain) is drawn from a study of CD8 T cells in Susac syndrome. Reverse transcription of about 0.45 to 1 ug RNA used random hexamers. The authors amplified TCR beta CDR3 across 54 Vbeta and 13 Jbeta using immunoSEQ multiplex PCR. TCRdb reanalysed the immunoSEQ multiplex PCR reads using MiXCR and keeps one entry per CDR3 protein. The repertoire holds around 150,000 distinct CDR3 sequences, with less than 95% as singletons. Germline assignment: CDR1 MNHEY and CDR2 SVGEGT. V was cut by 6 bases and J by 1 base, with 16 bases left in between. The CDR3 length is 15 residues. The authors carried out high-throughput sequencing of TCR beta. They applied it to CD8+ and CD4+ T cells obtained from blood.

The receptor was derived from a human donor with multiple sclerosis. Sequenced: CD4+ T cells from PBMCs. The chain links TRBV6-2 or TRBV6-3 to TRBJ2-7; the D gene could be TRBD1 or TRBD2 (5 bases each). CDR3 nucleotides: TGTGCCAGCAGGAAGGACGGGGCCGGGTCCTACGAGCAGTACTTC. Protein sequence: CASRKDGAGSYEQYF.